This T cell receptor (beta chain) was documented in a study of T cell responses to AZD1222 COVID-19 vaccine. Repertoires were generated with immunoSEQ multiplex PCR, while TCRdb's copy carries only in-frame clones and drops some. The sample has 120,000 or so clones, about 89% seen once. General study results and limits: Baseline seropositives among AZD1222 recipients totaled only six. Donors were mostly white British, more females; clonal diversity possibly underestimated.

Concerning this clone: Its specificity is unknown.

CDR3 length equals 13 residues. Germline trimming cut 6 bases from V and 7 bases from J; bases unmatched to any gene: 4. Germline loops: CDR1 LNHDA, CDR2 SQIVND (reference sequence). The clonotype originates from an adult in good health. The V call is TRBV19, the J call TRBJ2-1, with TRBD1 identical over 9 bases. Source: peripheral blood, taken on day 0 of AZD1222 vaccination. CDR3 protein: CASRDRGMNEQFF. The DNA for the CDR3 is TGTGCCAGTAGGGACAGGGGAATGAATGAGCAGTTCTTC. The full variable domain, in which reference TRBV19 and TRBJ2-1 provide the parts outside the CDR3, is DGGITQSPKYLFRKEGQNVTLSCEQNLNHDAMYWYRQDPGQGLRLIYYSQIVNDFQKGDIAEGYSVSREKKESFPLTVTSAQKNPTAFYLCASRDRGMNEQFFGPGTRLTVL.